This is a list of T cell receptor beta chains from one sample in a study of metastatic and nonmetastatic thyroid tumors. TCRdb called clones again from the PCR reads with MiXCR. Altogether about 26,000 clones are present, under 15% being singletons, with the ten largest covering roughly 3.3%. The sample was blood. Every receptor here comes from a female donor with papillary thyroid cancer or a benign thyroid nodule (not recorded which). Some clones in this sample may be carry-over from other donors' samples. The CDR3 runs from the conserved cysteine through the conserved F or W.

V	J	CDR3
TRBV4-2	TRBJ2-1	CASSQEGLAAYNEQFF
TRBV12-3/TRBV12-4	TRBJ2-3	CASSQEGGRTDTQYF
TRBV2	TRBJ1-2	CASRGQWAQVYGYTF
TRBV20-1	TRBJ2-1	CSARHSPGLAGGVGFF
TRBV19	TRBJ2-7	CASIPRDRANEQYF
TRBV2	TRBJ1-1	CASSEEITEAFF
TRBV29-1	TRBJ2-5	CSVVVAGQTQETQYF
TRBV5-6	TRBJ2-7	CASSPVQAYGQYF
TRBV6-1	TRBJ1-5	CASSEGEGAQPQHF
TRBV2	TRBJ2-2	CASTKTGSGELFF
TRBV5-1	TRBJ1-5	CASSLGDTGLGTQHF
TRBV28	TRBJ1-3	CASSFLGIRSGNTIYF
TRBV19	TRBJ1-1	CASSIKGTTEAFF
TRBV28	TRBJ1-2	CASSRPGQGNYGYTF
TRBV7-3	TRBJ2-3	CASSNDARDTQYF
TRBV10-3	TRBJ1-5	CAISVGREGGQPQHF
TRBV18	TRBJ2-1	CASSDRTPVSSYNEQFF
TRBV7-2	TRBJ1-2	CASSSGGTNYGYTF
TRBV30	TRBJ1-6	CAWSPGTGGNSPLHF
TRBV28	TRBJ1-1	CASSSGGGNTETFF
TRBV7-8	TRBJ2-7	CASSSRRHRYYEQYF
TRBV12-3/TRBV12-4	TRBJ2-2	CAQRRAGAGELFF
TRBV7-9	TRBJ2-7	CASSHVSPASYEQYF
TRBV6-5	TRBJ2-6	CASSYSSPSLSGANVLTF
TRBV19	TRBJ2-7	CASSLGQTLGEQYF
TRBV18	TRBJ1-5	CASSPQGPNQPQHF
TRBV11-2	TRBJ2-2	CASSSDRRQGAGELFF
TRBV28	TRBJ2-2	CASSTGTEHTGELFF
TRBV18	TRBJ2-5	CASSPWAAGRDQETQYF
TRBV20-1	TRBJ2-7	CSARSFSGSLYEQYF
TRBV4-3	TRBJ2-1	CASSPPPGQRTNEQFF
TRBV18	TRBJ2-1	CASSPLGTPYNEQFF